The 7 T cell receptor beta chains below were found in one sample sequenced in a study of T-cell reconstitution after alpha-beta-depleted transplantation in children. The authors prepared the TCRbeta library with unique molecular identifiers. TCRdb re-called the PCR reads with MiXCR, one entry per CDR3 protein. Here the sample spans 250,000 to 400,000 distinct CDR3 sequences, around 20% being singletons. The input for sequencing was PBMCs, mostly from graft donor cells, taken 180 days after TCRalphabeta/CD19-depleted stem cell transplant. These TCRs come from a male patient younger than 18 who had a stem cell transplant for acute lymphoblastic leukemia, so the T cells may come from the graft donor.

This clonotype turned up a few times. This rearrangement joins TRBV20-1 to TRBJ2-7; TRBD2 matches at 7 bases. Looked up from germline, CDR1 is DFQATT and CDR2 is SNEGSKA (reference sequence). V lost 0 bases and J lost 1; bases outside the gene matches: 6. There are 15 residues in the CDR3. CDR3 amino acids: CSARDVSGVSYEQYF. The CDR3 DNA is TGCAGTGCTAGAGACGTAAGCGGGGTTTCCTACGAGCAGTACTTC.

This clonotype has a handful of counts. V usage is TRBV9 and J usage is TRBJ2-1; 7 bases fit TRBD2. The length of the CDR3 is 15 residues. Germline-derived CDR1 and CDR2 are SGDLS and YYNGEE. V gave up 0 bases and J gave up 5 bases; unmatched junction bases: 5. As DNA, the CDR3 is TGTGCCAGCAGCGTAGTATCGCTAGCGGACAATGAGCAGTTCTTC. This translates into CASSVVSLADNEQFF.

In this sample, this clonotype turned up a few times. This chain links TRBV5-1 with TRBJ2-3, with 8 bases that match TRBD2. CDR1 is SGHRS and CDR2 is YFSETQ in the germline V gene. CDR3 length: 18 residues. V lost 2 bases to trimming and J lost 0 bases; unmatched junction nucleotides: 11. Here the CDR3 reads CASSFLASGRRSTDTQYF. DNA of the CDR3: TGCGCCAGCAGCTTCCTGGCTAGCGGGCGAAGAAGCACAGATACGCAGTATTTT.

The CDR3 sequence: CASGLVSPAGVPYEQYF. In nucleotides, the CDR3 is TGTGCTAGTGGTTTGGTATCCCCTGCGGGAGTACCCTACGAGCAGTACTTC. The V gene is TRBV12-5, the J gene TRBJ2-7; 7 nucleotides align to TRBD2. Germline values: CDR1 LGHNT, CDR2 FRNRAP. The CDR3 runs 17 residues. V lost 0 bases and J lost 2; bases outside the gene matches: 10.

This clonotype has more than one count but fewer than ten. The chain couples TRBV7-3 to TRBJ2-2; weak D call: TRBD1 (5 bases). Deletions cut 5 bases from V and 7 bases from J, with 20 bases between. CDR1 and CDR2 from the germline V gene are SGHTA and FQGTGA. The CDR3 extends over 16 amino acids. Here the CDR3 DNA reads TGTGCCAGCAGCCCCCTGTTAGGGGCTGCCGGCGGGGAGCTGTTTTTT. It is translated as CASSPLLGAAGGELFF.

This clonotype has just a few counts. The CDR3 is CASSLMGRATYNEQFF. CDR3 nucleotides: TGTGCCAGCAGCTTAATGGGCAGAGCCACCTACAATGAGCAGTTCTTC. The chain recombines TRBV7-3 with TRBJ2-1; D remains unclear. The CDR3 runs 16 residues. Germline CDR1 SGHTA, CDR2 FQGTGA. V lost 1 base and J 2 bases, leaving 12 bases between the germline ends.

This chain joins TRBV11-1 and TRBJ2-7, with TRBD2 matching 14 bases. CDR1 and CDR2 (germline): SGHAT, FQDESV (reference sequence). The CDR3 spans 18 residues. The trim removed 5 bases at V and 0 bases at J, leaving 9 bases unmatched. The CDR3 loop reads CASSLGTSGSPSSYEQYF. The DNA for the CDR3 is TGTGCCAGCAGCCTCGGGACTAGCGGGAGCCCGAGCTCCTACGAGCAGTACTTC.